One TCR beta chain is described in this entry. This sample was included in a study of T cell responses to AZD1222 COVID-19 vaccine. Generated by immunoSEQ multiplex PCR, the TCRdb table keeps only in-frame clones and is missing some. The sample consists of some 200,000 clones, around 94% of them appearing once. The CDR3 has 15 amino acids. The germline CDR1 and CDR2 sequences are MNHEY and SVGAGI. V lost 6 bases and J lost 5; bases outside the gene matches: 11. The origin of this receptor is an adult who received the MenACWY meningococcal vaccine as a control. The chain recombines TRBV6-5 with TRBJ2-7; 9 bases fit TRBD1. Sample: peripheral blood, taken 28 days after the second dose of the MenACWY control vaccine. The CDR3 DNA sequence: TGTGCCAGCAGATACCGGGACAGGGAGGTTAACGAGCAGTACTTC. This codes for CASRYRDREVNEQYF.